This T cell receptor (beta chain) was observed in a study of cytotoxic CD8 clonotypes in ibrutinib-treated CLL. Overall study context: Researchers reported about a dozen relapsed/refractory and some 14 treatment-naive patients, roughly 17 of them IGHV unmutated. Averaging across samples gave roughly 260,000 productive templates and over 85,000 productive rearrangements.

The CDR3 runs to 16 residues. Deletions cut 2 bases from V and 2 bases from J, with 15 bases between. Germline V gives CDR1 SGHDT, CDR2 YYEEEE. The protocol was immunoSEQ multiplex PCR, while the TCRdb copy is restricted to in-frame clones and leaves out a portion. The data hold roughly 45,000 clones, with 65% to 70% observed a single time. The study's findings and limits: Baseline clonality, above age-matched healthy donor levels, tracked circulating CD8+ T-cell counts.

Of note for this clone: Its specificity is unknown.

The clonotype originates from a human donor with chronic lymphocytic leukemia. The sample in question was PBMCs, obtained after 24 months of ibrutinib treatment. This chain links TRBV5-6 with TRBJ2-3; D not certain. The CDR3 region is CASSFPATEPTDTQYF. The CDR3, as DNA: TGTGCCAGCAGCTTCCCCGCGACGGAACCCACAGATACGCAGTATTTT.